Listed below are T cell receptor beta chains from one sample, sequenced in a study of cytomegalovirus exposure and HLA in healthy donors. Assay used: immunoSEQ multiplex PCR; TCRdb lists only in-frame clones, some missing. The table includes around 180,000 clones, around nine tenths detected once. The sample comprised PBMCs. Every receptor here comes from a woman younger than 35 in good health and CMV-seronegative. Both conserved end residues are part of each CDR3. The D gene is left open where the match is weak. Not every row has a clone size; where given, it reads once, few, many or a size class.

>-|TRBV7-2|-|TRBJ1-2
TGTGCCAGCAGCGGCAGGAACCATATGCAGGGCTACACCTTC
CASSGRNHMQGYTF
>TRBD2|TRBV5-6|-|TRBJ2-3
TGTGCCAGCAGGCGACGGGGCGGACTAGCGGGATTGGGAACAGATACGCAGTATTTT
CASRRRGGLAGLGTDTQYF
>-|TRBV6-1|-|TRBJ1-1
TGTGCCAGTCACAGGATGAACACTGAAGCTTTCTTT
CASHRMNTEAFF
>TRBD2|TRBV29-1|-|TRBJ2-5
TGCAGCGGCGGGAGAGGGGAGACCCAGTACTTC
CSGGRGETQYF
>TRBD2|TRBV2|-|TRBJ2-7
TGTGCCAGCAGTCCTCCGGGACTAGCGGGAAACGAGCAGTACTTC
CASSPPGLAGNEQYF
>-|TRBV11-2|-|TRBJ1-2
TGTGCCAGCAAGGAGGGATACTATGGCTACACCTTC
CASKEGYYGYTF
>TRBD2|TRBV29-1|-|TRBJ2-1
TGCAGCGTTGAAAGGCTAGCGGGAGTGGTTTTCTTC
CSVERLAGVVFF
>-|TRBV20-1|-|TRBJ1-1
TGCAGTGCAGGGGGGGTATCTGAAGCTTTCTTT
CSAGGVSEAFF
>TRBD1|TRBV7-8|-|TRBJ2-1
TGTGCCAGCAGCTTAGACAGGGGAGATGAGCAGTTCTTC
CASSLDRGDEQFF
>TRBD1|TRBV28|few|TRBJ1-2
TGTGCCAGCAGTTTAGGAGGACAGGGGGGGAGGGGCTACACCTTC
CASSLGGQGGRGYTF
>TRBD1|TRBV29-1|-|TRBJ1-3
TGCAGCGTTGAGTTCCTAGGGCCACAGGGGGCTATTTGGCCCAGTACTGGAAACACCATATATTTT
CSVEFLGPQGAIWPSTGNTIYF
>-|TRBV10-3|-|TRBJ1-1
TGTGCCATCAGTGGGGGGGGCGGCAGGGCTAACACTGAAGCTTTCTTT
CAISGGGGRANTEAFF
>-|TRBV30|-|TRBJ2-7
TGTGCCTGGAGTGTTATCAGGGAAACCGAGCAGTACTTC
CAWSVIRETEQYF
>TRBD2|TRBV11-2|-|TRBJ2-1
TGTGCCAGCAGCCCTACCCTAGCGGGGGGCGCCAATGAGCAGTTCTTC
CASSPTLAGGANEQFF
>TRBD2|TRBV5-1|-|TRBJ2-5
TGCGCCAGCAGCTTGGGGCCCCCCTGGGGGGGGAGGATAGGGACCCAGTACTTC
CASSLGPPWGGRIGTQYF
>TRBD1|TRBV29-1|-|TRBJ1-2
TGCAGCGTTGACGGACAGGGCTTGAACTATGGCTACACCTTC
CSVDGQGLNYGYTF
>TRBD1|TRBV5-1|-|TRBJ2-1
TGCGCCAGCAGCTTGTTAGGACAGGGCGGCAATGAGCAGTTCTTC
CASSLLGQGGNEQFF
>-|TRBV29-1|once|TRBJ2-1
TGCAGCGTGGACGGGACAACAAGTGCCTACAATGAGCAGTTCTTC
CSVDGTTSAYNEQFF
>TRBD1|TRBV2|-|TRBJ1-1
TGTGCCAGCAGTGAAGGCCGGACAGGGAAGAGGCTGCACACTGAAGCTTTCTTT
CASSEGRTGKRLHTEAFF
>-|TRBV10-3|once|TRBJ2-3
TGTGCCATCAGGCCTAGCGTTTACACAGATACGCAGTATTTT
CAIRPSVYTDTQYF
>TRBD2|TRBV12-5|-|TRBJ2-3
TGTGCTAGTGGTTTGAAACGACTAGCGGGAGGGTTGCGCACAGATACGCAGTATTTT
CASGLKRLAGGLRTDTQYF
>-|TRBV29-1|-|TRBJ2-1
TGCAGCGCTCGTGGAGCGGCCAGCTCCTACAATGAGCAGTTCTTC
CSARGAASSYNEQFF
>-|TRBV5-4|-|TRBJ1-2
TGTGCCAGCAGCTTAGGTTCCGGGAAGAGGGATGGCTACACCTTC
CASSLGSGKRDGYTF
>TRBD1|TRBV19|-|TRBJ1-2
TGTGCCAGTCGGACGGGACAGGGTGTATATGGCTACACCTTC
CASRTGQGVYGYTF
>-|TRBV5-6|-|TRBJ1-6
TGTGCCAGCAGCCCCCAAGGGAGGGGTGGTTCACCCCTCCACTTT
CASSPQGRGGSPLHF
>-|TRBV27|-|TRBJ2-1
TGTGCCAGCAGTTTATCCCGGGGTGAGCAGTTCTTC
CASSLSRGEQFF
>-|TRBV7-6|-|TRBJ2-7
TGTGCCAGCAGCAGCTGGGGGCAGGCTGGCGAGCAGTACTTC
CASSSWGQAGEQYF
>-|TRBV18|-|TRBJ2-3
TGTGCCAGCTCACCAAGGACAGATAGCACAGATACGCAGTATTTT
CASSPRTDSTDTQYF
>-|TRBV15|-|TRBJ1-4
TGTGCCACCAGCAGAGCTAGGGAAGGAGGGGAAAAACTGTTTTTT
CATSRAREGGEKLFF
>-|TRBV7-8|-|TRBJ2-7
TGTGCCAGCAGCGCCCGACGGGATGGGAGCTACGAGCAGTACTTC
CASSARRDGSYEQYF
>-|TRBV7-9|-|TRBJ2-2
TGTGCCAGCAGCATACAGGGTGGGGCCGGGGAGCTGTTTTTT
CASSIQGGAGELFF
>-|TRBV6-1|few|TRBJ1-2
TGTGCCAGCAGTGAAGCCGGGACAAGAGGCGATGGCTACACCTTC
CASSEAGTRGDGYTF
>TRBD2|TRBV19|-|TRBJ2-3
TGTGCCAGTAGTATCCTAGCGGGAGGGCCGGGGACAGATACGCAGTATTTT
CASSILAGGPGTDTQYF
>-|TRBV30|-|TRBJ2-2
TGTGCCTGGAGTGTACGAGGCCTCACCGGGGAGCTGTTTTTT
CAWSVRGLTGELFF
>TRBD1|TRBV19|-|TRBJ2-7
TGTGCCAGTAGTATACGACAGGGATCCTACGAGCAGTACTTC
CASSIRQGSYEQYF
>TRBD1|TRBV9|-|TRBJ2-1
TGTGCCAGCAGCGAGGGGACAGGGAGTGAGCAGTTCTTC
CASSEGTGSEQFF
>TRBD1|TRBV7-8|once|TRBJ1-2
TGTGCCAGCAGCTTACGGGACAGTTCCTATGGCTACACCTTC
CASSLRDSSYGYTF
>-|TRBV7-8|-|TRBJ1-5
TGTGCCAGCAGCTGGAGGAGGGGCAATCAGCCCCAGCATTTT
CASSWRRGNQPQHF
>-|TRBV29-1|-|TRBJ1-1
TGCAGCGTTGAAGAACCTCGGACTGAAGCTTTCTTT
CSVEEPRTEAFF
>-|TRBV11-2|-|TRBJ1-5
TGTGCCAGCAGCCCTACTACCGATCAGCCCCAGCATTTT
CASSPTTDQPQHF
>-|TRBV27|few|TRBJ2-1
TGTGCCAGCAGTTTGGACAGAGTATACGATGAGCAGTTCTTC
CASSLDRVYDEQFF
>-|TRBV5-1|-|TRBJ2-5
TGCGCCAGCAGCTGGATTGACAGGAATCCTCAAGAGACCCAGTACTTC
CASSWIDRNPQETQYF
>-|TRBV7-3|-|TRBJ2-6
TGTGCCAGCAGCTTACCGGGGGGCGCTTCTGGGGCCAACGTCCTGACTTTC
CASSLPGGASGANVLTF
>-|TRBV6-6|-|TRBJ2-7
TGTGCCAGCAGTGCCCCGGAACAGGGCATCTACGAGCAGTACTTC
CASSAPEQGIYEQYF
>-|TRBV2|once|TRBJ2-2
TGTGCCAGCACCCAGGGGCGGCCGAACACCGGGGAGCTGTTTTTT
CASTQGRPNTGELFF
>TRBD2|TRBV30|-|TRBJ2-3
TGTGCCTGGAGTGTACAGGTCGGTCGCGGGAGCGATACGCAGTATTTT
CAWSVQVGRGSDTQYF
>-|TRBV6-1|-|TRBJ1-2
TGTGCCAGCAGTGAAGGCCAGGCAACTAACTATGGCTACACCTTC
CASSEGQATNYGYTF
>-|TRBV30|-|TRBJ2-5
TGTGCCTGGAGTGGGCGGTTTAGAGTGGCCCAGTACTTC
CAWSGRFRVAQYF
>-|TRBV19|-|TRBJ1-2
TGTGCCAGTAGCCCCCACGCGGGGTTGGATGGCTACACCTTC
CASSPHAGLDGYTF
>-|TRBV27|-|TRBJ2-7
TGTGCCAGCAGTTCCCTATCCGACGCGGGTTGGGAGCAGTACTTC
CASSSLSDAGWEQYF
>-|TRBV18|-|TRBJ1-5
TGTGCCAGCTCACACGGACGGACTCGGGAGACCCAGCATTTT
CASSHGRTRETQHF
>TRBD2|TRBV19|-|TRBJ2-1
TGTGCCAGTAGCGACGGAGCGGGAGGGCGCGATGAGCAGTTCTTC
CASSDGAGGRDEQFF
>TRBD2|TRBV28|-|TRBJ2-1
TGTGCCAGTAAAGGTCTACTAGCGGGGGGAAAAAATGAGCAGTTCTTC
CASKGLLAGGKNEQFF
>-|TRBV28|-|TRBJ1-2
TGTGCCAGCAGTTTATCGACTCCTAGAGCTTACACCTTC
CASSLSTPRAYTF
>TRBD2|TRBV6-5|-|TRBJ2-7
TGTGCCAGCAGCCTCGGGAGGGGTGCCTACGAGCAGTACTTC
CASSLGRGAYEQYF
>TRBD1|TRBV18|-|TRBJ1-2
TGTGCCAGCTCACCACCGACAGGGAGTGGCTATGGCTACACCTTC
CASSPPTGSGYGYTF
>TRBD2|TRBV6-5|-|TRBJ2-5
TGTGCCAGTGCCGGGGGGGGAGAGACCCAGTACTTC
CASAGGGETQYF
>-|TRBV4-1|once|TRBJ2-5
TGCGCCAGCAGCCCCCCAAGTGCGAGAGGTAGGGAGACCCAGTACTTC
CASSPPSARGRETQYF
>TRBD2|TRBV29-1|-|TRBJ2-1
TGCAGCGTTGTAGGGTTTGGCGGGAGGGTTTACAATGAGCAGTTCTTC
CSVVGFGGRVYNEQFF